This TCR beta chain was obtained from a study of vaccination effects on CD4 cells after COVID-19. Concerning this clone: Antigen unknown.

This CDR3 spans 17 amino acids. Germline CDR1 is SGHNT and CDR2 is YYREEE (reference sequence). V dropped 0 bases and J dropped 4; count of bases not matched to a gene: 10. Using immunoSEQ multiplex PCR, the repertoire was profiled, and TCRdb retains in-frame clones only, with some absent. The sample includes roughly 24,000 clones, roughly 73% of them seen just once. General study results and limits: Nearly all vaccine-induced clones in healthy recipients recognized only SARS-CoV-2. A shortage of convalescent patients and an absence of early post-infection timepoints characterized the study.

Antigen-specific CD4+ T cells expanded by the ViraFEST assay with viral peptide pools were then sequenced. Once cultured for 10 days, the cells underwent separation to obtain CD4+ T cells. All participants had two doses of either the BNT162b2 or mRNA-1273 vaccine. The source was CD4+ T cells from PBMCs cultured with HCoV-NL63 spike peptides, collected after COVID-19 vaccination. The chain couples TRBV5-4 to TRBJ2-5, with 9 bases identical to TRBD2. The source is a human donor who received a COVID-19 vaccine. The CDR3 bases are TGTGCCAGCAGCTTGGGGGGTATTGGACTAGCGCGAGAGACCCAGTACTTC. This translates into CASSLGGIGLARETQYF.